This T cell receptor beta chain originates from a study of cytomegalovirus exposure and HLA in healthy donors. The PCR made use of 60 Vbeta and 13 Jbeta primers. Using immunoSEQ multiplex PCR, the repertoire was profiled, and TCRdb retains in-frame clones only, with some absent. Among more than 100,000 clones, roughly 70% were seen once, and the ten largest hold 3% to 4%. Overall study findings and caveats: It was reported that TCR beta sequences correctly inferred the HLA-A and HLA-B alleles for most subjects. The authors later found TCR association rates varying by HLA locus, with DRB1 most and HLA-C fewest. Sequencing depth across donors, presence/absence analyses assumed, was roughly uniform.

V gave up 4 bases and J gave up 1 base, with 13 bases separating them. This CDR3 region has 15 residues. Germline V gene lookup returns CDR1 SGDLS and CDR2 YYNGEE. In this sample, this clone turned up a few times. Its matching antigen is unknown. The sequence was obtained from a woman between 50 and 59 years old in good health and CMV-seronegative. Sequenced input: PBMCs. The chain employs TRBV9 and TRBJ2-3, with D tentatively TRBD2 (6 bases). CDR3 sequence reads: CASSRTWGGTDTQYF. The CDR3 DNA reads TGTGCCAGCAGCCGTACCTGGGGGGGCACAGATACGCAGTATTTT.